A single TCR beta chain is shown here with its context. Its antigen remains unidentified. No clone much larger than this one lies a single base away; base qualities are absent. Collaborating institutions collected whole blood in K2EDTA tubes following their own protocols. For TCRbeta analysis, collaborators shipped samples as frozen whole blood, isolated PBMCs, or DNA extracted from either of those sample types. These data originate in a study of blood T cell repertoires in COVID-19 (TCRdb year 2020). About the investigation overall: Samples covering the acute and convalescent phases of COVID-19 were provided by collaborators in the United States, Italy and Spain. The repertoires were released in a freely available public database intended as a resource for research on the immune response to SARS-CoV-2. Samples were obtained from the ongoing ImmuneRACE study (first 160 participants) and from 1,254 subjects provided by 6 global collaborators. Where HLA class I and class II types were available, the types were taken from metadata supplied by the sample provider, not from assay-based typing. The prospective study material was composed of cDNA or gDNA derived from T cells, B-cell-depleted T cells, or PBMCs. Deeply sampled blood TCRbeta repertoires from subjects exposed to, actively infected with, or recovered from COVID-19 were included in the dataset. A de-identified subject ID, COVID-19 status, age in years and sex were almost always included in the sample metadata.

The V end gives up 4 bases and the J end 8 bases, leaving 16 bases in the junction not matched to a gene. CDR1 and CDR2 are drawn from the germline V gene (reference sequence): LGHDT, YNNKEL. The CDR3 runs 18 residues from the cysteine to the phenylalanine. Only the CDR3 DNA stays, 54 bases, in frame from base 1. Results the study describes overall, beyond this receptor: The quantity of clinical and demographic metadata differed by source and by participant and was supplied without curation.

TCRbeta CDR3 regions were amplified from genomic DNA by means of the immunoSEQ Assay, a bias-controlled multiplex PCR. The study's processing was this. Nucleated cell counts per sample were estimated from amplification of reference gene primers within the assay. To quantify the absolute abundance of each unique TCRbeta CDR3 rearrangement, sequence reads were collapsed and filtered. For each sample, productive Simpson clonality was calculated as the square root of Simpson's diversity index over productive rearrangements. TCRdb stores this immuneACCESS table with in-frame sequences only. Part of the clones is absent; in the studies checked, under half of the shortfall reflects unresolved V genes, and no reason is known for the rest. D and trimming were read from the DNA, whereas the V and J calls and clone size are those reported in that table. The sample yields roughly 53,000 clones; roughly 90% were counted once. The ten most abundant clones make up approximately 2.6% of the sample.

Sample: peripheral blood. This receptor was obtained from a man older than 75 with acute or convalescent COVID-19. The chain employs TRBV3-1 (or the pseudogene TRBV3-2) and TRBJ1-4, and TRBD1 matches 10 of the central bases. This receptor has the CDR3 CASSRGPGTGDRSEKLFF. The DNA reads TGTGCCAGCAGCCGGGGTCCCGGGACAGGGGACCGGAGCGAAAAACTGTTTTTT.